Reported below is one T cell receptor beta chain. TCRdb's copy holds only in-frame clones and misses some; the assay was immunoSEQ multiplex PCR. Here the sample spans fewer than 250,000 clones, around 89% being singletons. The sample comes from a study of blood T cell repertoires in COVID-19. Input material: peripheral blood. The clonotype was recovered from a man aged 30-40 years with COVID-19, enrolled during active disease.

CDR3 in amino acids: CASSLRGGGIYEQYF. The CDR3 DNA reads as TGTGCCAGCAGCTTACGCGGGGGAGGAATCTACGAGCAGTACTTC. The V gene is TRBV7-8, the J gene TRBJ2-7; 7 bases match TRBD2. From germline, CDR1 is SGHVS and CDR2 FQNEAQ. With V trimmed by 2 bases and J by 3 bases, 7 bases remained unmatched. CDR3 length equals 15 residues.